These 32 T cell receptor beta chains came from one sample sequenced in a study of T-cell reconstitution after alpha-beta-depleted transplantation in children. Library preparation (for TCRbeta) was performed with unique molecular identifiers. TCRdb itself ran the PCR reads through MiXCR, one entry per CDR3 protein. The sample gives about 540,000 distinct CDR3 sequences, about 18% of which show up once; approximately 3% is in the top ten. This specimen was PBMCs from the stem cell graft donor, taken from the stem cell graft. These receptors were collected from a human donor who donated a stem cell graft to a child with acute lymphoblastic leukemia.

This clonotype showed up just a few times. The chain joins TRBV4-1 to TRBJ1-5; D is perhaps TRBD1 (5 bases). V lost 1 base to trimming and J lost 3 bases, with 13 bases between them. The CDR3 contains 16 residues. Germline V gives CDR1 MGHRA, CDR2 YSYEKL. CDR3 loop: CASSQVIEGANQPQHF. Here the CDR3 DNA reads TGCGCCAGCAGCCAAGTTATTGAAGGGGCCAATCAGCCCCAGCATTTT.

This rearrangement joins TRBV20-1 to TRBJ2-5; 8 bases fit TRBD2. CDR3 length: 15 residues. Germline assignment: CDR1 DFQATT and CDR2 SNEGSKA (reference sequence). V lost 1 base, J lost 5 bases, and 9 bases stayed unmatched. The CDR3: CSARGPGRAWETQYF. The CDR3 DNA follows: TGCAGTGCTAGAGGACCCGGGAGGGCCTGGGAGACCCAGTACTTC.

This clonotype was found a few times. The chain is built from TRBV7-2 and TRBJ1-1; D gene ambiguous. The CDR3 covers 14 residues. Trimming took off 5 bases at V and 5 bases at J, with 15 bases between the two ends. Germline lookup yields CDR1 SGHTA and CDR2 FQGNSA. This CDR3 is CASSINWGGTEAFF. The CDR3 nucleotides are TGTGCCAGCAGCATCAATTGGGGAGGAACTGAAGCTTTCTTT.

Only a few counts were recorded for this clonotype. The chain carries TRBV19 and TRBJ2-7; D tentatively fits TRBD1 or TRBD2 (5 bases each). The CDR3 is made up of 15 amino acids. With 3 bases removed from V and 3 bases from J, the gap between germline ends came to 15 bases. The V gene's germline CDR1 is LNHDA and CDR2 SQIVND (reference sequence). This chain's CDR3 is CASSMFEGTLYEQYF. CDR3 nucleotide sequence: TGTGCCAGTAGTATGTTCGAGGGGACGCTCTACGAGCAGTACTTC.

The V call is TRBV7-8, the J call TRBJ1-5, with D uncertain. The V end lost 0 bases, the J end lost 1 base, and 7 bases lay between the germline ends. Germline V lookup: CDR1 SGHVS, CDR2 FQNEAQ. The CDR3 has 15 residues. The chain's CDR3 is CASSLAWGSNQPQHF. The CDR3 nucleotides read TGTGCCAGCAGCTTAGCCTGGGGAAGCAATCAGCCCCAGCATTTT.

In its sample, this clonotype was seen a few times. The chain recombines TRBV27 with TRBJ2-5; D is uncertain. Trimming removed 5 bases from V and 2 bases from J, with 9 bases in between. CDR3 size: 13 residues. The V gene's germline CDR1 is MNHEY and CDR2 SMNVEV (reference sequence). CDR3 in amino acids: CASSAYPQETQYF. The DNA for the CDR3 is TGTGCCAGCAGTGCATACCCTCAAGAGACCCAGTACTTC.

Only a few counts were recorded for this clonotype. V usage is TRBV10-1 and J usage is TRBJ2-1; D is ambiguous. The V gene's germline CDR1 is WNHNN and CDR2 SYGVQD (reference sequence). The length of the CDR3 is 16 residues. V lost 5 bases to trimming and J lost 5 bases, with 19 bases between them. In DNA form, the CDR3 reads TGCGCCAGCAGTCGGTCCCGGCACAAACTTAACAATGAGCAGTTCTTC. This sequence encodes CASSRSRHKLNNEQFF.

The chain employs TRBV11-2 and TRBJ1-5; possibly TRBD1 for D (6 bases). This CDR3 comprises 16 residues. Germline values: CDR1 SGHAT, CDR2 FQNNGV. Trimming removed 1 base from V and 6 bases from J, with 16 bases in between. The CDR3 reads CASSLGGAGVIQPQHF. The CDR3 DNA follows: TGTGCCAGCAGCTTAGGGGGGGCAGGGGTGATTCAGCCCCAGCATTTT.

J is TRBJ2-5 and V is TRBV7-3, with D perhaps matching TRBD2 (6 bases). The V and J ends lost 2 bases and 6 bases respectively, with 10 bases between them. This CDR3 is built from 13 residues. CDR1 SGHTA and CDR2 FQGTGA come from the germline V gene. This CDR3 reads CASSLVAGQTQYF. Written as DNA, the CDR3 is TGTGCCAGCAGCTTAGTCGCGGGGCAGACCCAGTACTTC. The whole variable domain, filled in from reference TRBV7-3 and TRBJ2-5, reads GAGVSQTPSNKVTEKGKYVELRCDPISGHTALYWYRQSLGQGPEFLIYFQGTGAADDSGLPNDRFFAVRPEGSVSTLKIQRTERGDSAVYLCASSLVAGQTQYFGPGTRLLVL.

This clonotype was seen a handful of times. V usage is TRBV11-2 and J usage is TRBJ2-5; 7 bases fit TRBD1. With 0 bases clipped from V and 4 bases from J, the junction kept 5 bases outside the gene matches. CDR3 length: 15 amino acids. Germline V lookup: CDR1 SGHAT, CDR2 FQNNGV. The CDR3 protein is CASSLERGLGETQYF. CDR3 nucleotide sequence: TGTGCCAGCAGCTTAGAAAGGGGGCTAGGAGAGACCCAGTACTTC.

This clonotype was detected many times. The CDR3 region is CSAGGITSGANNEQFF. CDR3 coding DNA: TGCAGTGCTGGAGGAATTACTAGCGGGGCTAACAATGAGCAGTTCTTC. The chain carries TRBV20-1 and TRBJ2-1; TRBD2 matches at 10 bases. This CDR3 is 16 amino acids long. Germline V gives CDR1 DFQATT, CDR2 SNEGSKA (reference sequence). V lost 5 bases to trimming and J lost 5 bases; unmatched junction nucleotides: 12.

The J gene is TRBJ1-2, the V gene TRBV20-1, with D perhaps matching TRBD1 (5 bases). The CDR3 has 14 residues. V was shortened by 0 bases and J by 3 bases, with 11 bases between the two germline ends. Germline loops: CDR1 DFQATT, CDR2 SNEGSKA (reference sequence). The CDR3 DNA follows: TGCAGTGCTAGAGAAGGGGTGACGGACTATGGCTACACCTTC. It yields the protein CSAREGVTDYGYTF.

The genes are TRBV19 and TRBJ1-2, with D perhaps matching TRBD1 (6 bases). The CDR3 is 16 amino acids. Germline CDR1 reads LNHDA; CDR2 reads SQIVND (reference sequence). Trimming left V 8 bases short and J 0 bases short, with 19 bases between. Here the CDR3 reads CASRGGEKGANYGYTF. As DNA, the CDR3 is TGTGCCAGTCGAGGGGGGGAGAAGGGGGCTAACTATGGCTACACCTTC. Looking up the rest from reference TRBV19 and TRBJ1-2 gives the full variable domain: DGGITQSPKYLFRKEGQNVTLSCEQNLNHDAMYWYRQDPGQGLRLIYYSQIVNDFQKGDIAEGYSVSREKKESFPLTVTSAQKNPTAFYLCASRGGEKGANYGYTFGSGTRLTVV.

Here the CDR3 DNA reads TGTGCCATCAGTCTCGGACTAGCGGGAGATACGCAGTATTTT. This encodes CAISLGLAGDTQYF. The chain recombines TRBV10-3 with TRBJ2-3; TRBD2 aligns across 11 bases. V lost 5 bases and J lost 5; bases outside the gene matches: 3. The germline gives CDR1 ENHRY, CDR2 SYGVKD. The CDR3 has 14 amino acids.

The chain couples TRBV10-2 to TRBJ2-7, with 11 nucleotides matching TRBD2. V was clipped by 4 bases and J by 4 bases; unmatched bases: 0. CDR1 is WSHSY, CDR2 SAAADI, per germline. CDR3 length: 13 residues. CDR3 sequence (DNA): TGCGCCAGCAGTGGACTAGCGGGATACGAGCAGTACTTC. Protein: CASSGLAGYEQYF.

Only a few counts were recorded for this clonotype. CDR3 sequence (DNA): TGTGCCAGCAGCCACCAGGACAGCTTCCCTCCCACAGATACGCAGTATTTT. Amino acids: CASSHQDSFPPTDTQYF. V usage is TRBV5-8 and J usage is TRBJ2-3, with D possibly TRBD1 on 6 matching bases. The CDR3 length is 17 residues. V gave up 4 bases and J gave up 2 bases, with 20 bases separating them. The germline V gene has CDR1 SGHTS and CDR2 YDEGEE.

Of note for this clonotype: A much more abundant neighbour one base away suggests this may be a read error. CDR3 loop: CASGGTDSYEQYF. The CDR3 DNA is TGTGCCAGCGGTGGGACGGACTCCTACGAGCAGTACTTC. V is TRBV9 and J is TRBJ2-7, with D tentatively TRBD1 or TRBD2 (5 bases each). In germline, CDR1 is SGDLS, CDR2 YYNGEE. V was trimmed by 7 bases and J by 0 bases, leaving 11 bases between them. The CDR3 totals 13 residues.

The chain uses TRBV12-3 or TRBV12-4 and TRBJ2-1; 10 nucleotides align to TRBD2. Losses at the gene ends were 4 bases for V and 4 bases for J; bases not matched to a gene: 7. This CDR3 has 16 residues. The CDR3 DNA reads as TGTGCCAGCAGTTCTCCTAGCGGGAGAGTATACAATGAGCAGTTCTTC. Translated, it gives CASSSPSGRVYNEQFF.

There are a few counts of this clonotype. The gene calls are TRBV5-5 and TRBJ2-7, with 8 bases aligning to TRBD2. CDR1 and CDR2 (germline): SGHKS, YYEKEE (reference sequence). The J segment lost 2 bases and the V segment lost 4 bases, leaving 14 bases of the junction unmatched. The CDR3 covers 17 residues. The CDR3 sequence: CASSEGPTSGLTYEQYF. CDR3 nucleotide sequence: TGTGCCAGCAGCGAAGGCCCCACTAGCGGCTTGACCTACGAGCAGTACTTC.

The V gene is TRBV5-1, the J gene TRBJ2-1; D is possibly TRBD2 (6 bases). CDR1 is SGHRS, CDR2 YFSETQ, per germline. This CDR3 is 16 amino acids long. Trimming removed 0 bases from V and 10 bases from J, with 20 bases in between. The CDR3 region has the DNA TGCGCCAGCAGCTTGGGGATTAGCGGCGGGGCTTTAGAGCAGTTCTTC. As protein: CASSLGISGGALEQFF.

This clonotype was seen more than once but under ten times. The chain links TRBV25-1 to TRBJ1-2; TRBD1 matches 7 bases. Germline loops: CDR1 MGHDK, CDR2 SYGVNS. V dropped 1 base and J dropped 6; count of bases not matched to a gene: 5. The length of the CDR3 is 14 residues. CDR3 region: CASSEFGTGDGYTF. CDR3 nucleotide sequence: TGTGCCAGCAGTGAATTCGGTACAGGGGATGGCTACACCTTC.

This clonotype was observed a few times. The chain joins TRBV27 to TRBJ2-7, with D unclear. The CDR3 contains 11 residues. Trimming stripped 8 bases from V and 5 bases from J, with 10 bases between. The germline gives CDR1 MNHEY, CDR2 SMNVEV (reference sequence). The CDR3 DNA reads as TGTGCCAGCCGTGGTGCGGACGAGCAGTACTTC. Translation gives CASRGADEQYF.

The chain uses TRBV6-5 and TRBJ1-1, with unresolved D. V lost 4 bases to trimming and J lost 0 bases, with 9 bases between them. CDR1 and CDR2 from the germline V gene are MNHEY and SVGAGI. The CDR3 has 14 amino acids. CDR3 sequence reads: CASSFTIMNTEAFF. Here the CDR3 DNA reads TGTGCCAGCAGTTTTACCATCATGAACACTGAAGCTTTCTTT.

This clonotype was seen only a few times. The chain joins TRBV9 to TRBJ2-7, with 8 nucleotides matching TRBD2. The CDR3 length is 19 residues. V was pared by 3 bases and J by 0 bases, with 17 bases of the junction left unmatched. The germline V gene encodes CDR1 SGDLS and CDR2 YYNGEE. The CDR3 sequence: CASSAGPLPGSGNSYEQYF. CDR3 bases: TGTGCCAGCAGCGCCGGCCCTCTGCCTGGTAGCGGGAACTCCTACGAGCAGTACTTC.

This clonotype was observed a few times. V usage is TRBV20-1 and J usage is TRBJ1-2; D uncertain. The CDR3 extends over 12 amino acids. The germline V gene encodes CDR1 DFQATT and CDR2 SNEGSKA (reference sequence). V lost 7 bases and J lost 0, with 9 bases in between. The CDR3 region has the DNA TGCAGTGAGGGATTCGCTAACTATGGCTACACCTTC. It specifies CSEGFANYGYTF.

The gene calls are TRBV12-3 or TRBV12-4 and TRBJ2-5, with 8 bases aligning to TRBD2. This CDR3 has 13 amino acids. After removal of 10 bases from V and 4 bases from J, the junction contained 8 bases not matched to a gene. Written as DNA, the CDR3 is TGTGCCATAAGGATAGCGGGGAGAGAGACCCAGTACTTC. Its translation is CAIRIAGRETQYF.

This clonotype occurred many times. The chain links TRBV24-1 to TRBJ1-2; D is uncertain. CDR1 and CDR2 from the germline V gene are KGHDR and SFDVKD. V lost 0 bases, J lost 8 bases, and 9 bases lay in between. The CDR3 runs to 13 residues. The CDR3 DNA is TGTGCCACCAGTGATTTGGACACCAGAGGCTACACCTTC. Translation: CATSDLDTRGYTF.

V usage is TRBV11-1 and J usage is TRBJ1-6; possible D gene TRBD1, 6 bases. The CDR3 length is 16 residues. Trimming pared 5 bases from V and 6 bases from J, leaving 17 bases between. From germline, CDR1 is SGHAT and CDR2 FQDESV (reference sequence). CDR3 protein: CASSPGGQPFNSPLHF. The CDR3 DNA follows: TGTGCCAGCAGCCCCGGCGGACAGCCCTTTAATTCACCCCTCCACTTT.

The chain recombines TRBV29-1 with TRBJ2-5; weak D call: TRBD2 (6 bases). CDR3 length: 13 residues. Trimming removed 3 bases at V and 5 bases at J, with 13 bases between. Germline CDR1 reads SQVTM; CDR2 reads ANQGSEA. The DNA for the CDR3 is TGCAGCGTTGACGTGGGAGGAACGGAGACCCAGTACTTC. Its translation is CSVDVGGTETQYF.

This clonotype was found a few times. The DNA for the CDR3 is TGTGCCAGCAGCCGCAGCCTTTGGGGCACTGAAGCTTTCTTT. Encoded protein: CASSRSLWGTEAFF. The J gene is TRBJ1-1, the V gene TRBV12-3 or TRBV12-4; no clear D gene. V was trimmed by 6 bases and J by 4 bases, leaving 15 bases between them. The CDR3 covers 14 residues.

This chain links TRBV18 with TRBJ2-7; 10 bases align to TRBD2. Germline CDR1 and CDR2: KGHSH and LQKENI. V shed 3 bases and J 3 bases; nucleotides not matched to a gene: 8. CDR3 length equals 16 residues. CDR3 amino acids: CASSPSQVAGGYEQYF. In DNA, the CDR3 is TGTGCCAGCTCACCCAGCCAGGTAGCGGGAGGCTACGAGCAGTACTTC.

This clonotype has more than one count but fewer than ten. V usage is TRBV14 and J usage is TRBJ1-5; D call uncertain. Germline V gives CDR1 SGHDN, CDR2 FVKESK. The CDR3 contains 14 residues. Trimming left V 2 bases short and J 1 base short, with 6 bases between. This CDR3 reads CASSQLGSNQPQHF. The CDR3 coding sequence is TGTGCCAGCAGCCAACTCGGCAGCAATCAGCCCCAGCATTTT.